Reported below is one T cell receptor beta chain. This sample stems from a study of PD-L1 blockade in urothelial cancer. Produced via immunoSEQ multiplex PCR; TCRdb's table is partial and in-frame only. Of under 95,000 clones in the sample, under 90% were seen once. Time point meaning: pretreatment peripheral blood. The clonotype originates from a man aged 55 to 70 with urothelial cancer. The sample consisted of PBMCs, taken around atezolizumab (anti-PD-L1) treatment.

The CDR3 nucleotides read TGTGCCTGGATGGGGAGGATCGAATACGAGCAGTACTTC. This encodes CAWMGRIEYEQYF. The chain has TRBV30 and TRBJ2-7; D may be TRBD2 (6 bases). From germline, CDR1 is GTSNPN and CDR2 SVGIG (reference sequence). This CDR3 region has 13 residues. The V end was cut by 4 bases, the J end by 4 bases, with 14 bases between.